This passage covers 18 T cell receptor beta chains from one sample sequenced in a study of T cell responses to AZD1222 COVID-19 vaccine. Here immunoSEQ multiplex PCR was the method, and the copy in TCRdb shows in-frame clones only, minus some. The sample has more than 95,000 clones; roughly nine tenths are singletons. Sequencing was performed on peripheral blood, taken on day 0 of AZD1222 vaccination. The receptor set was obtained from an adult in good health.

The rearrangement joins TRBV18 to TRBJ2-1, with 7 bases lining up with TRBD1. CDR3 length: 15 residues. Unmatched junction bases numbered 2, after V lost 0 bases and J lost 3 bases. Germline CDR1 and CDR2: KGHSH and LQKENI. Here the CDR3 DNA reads TGTGCCAGCTCACCACCGGGACAGTACTACAATGAGCAGTTCTTC. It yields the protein CASSPPGQYYNEQFF.

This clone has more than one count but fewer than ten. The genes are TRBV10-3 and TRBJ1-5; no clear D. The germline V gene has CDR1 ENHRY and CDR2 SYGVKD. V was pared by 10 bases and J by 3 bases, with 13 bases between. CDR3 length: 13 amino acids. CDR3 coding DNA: TGTGCCACCTCATCGGCGGACAATCAGCCCCAGCATTTT. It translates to CATSSADNQPQHF.

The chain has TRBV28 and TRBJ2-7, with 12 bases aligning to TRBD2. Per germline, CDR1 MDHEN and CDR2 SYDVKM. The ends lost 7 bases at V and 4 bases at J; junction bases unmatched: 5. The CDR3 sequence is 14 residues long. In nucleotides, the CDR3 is TGTGCCAGCAAGACTAGCGGGAGATTATACGAGCAGTACTTC. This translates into CASKTSGRLYEQYF. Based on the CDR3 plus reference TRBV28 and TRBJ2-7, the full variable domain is DVKVTQSSRYLVKRTGEKVFLECVQDMDHENMFWYRQDPGLGLRLIYFSYDVKMKEKGDIPEGYSVSREKKERFSLILESASTNQTSMYLCASKTSGRLYEQYFGPGTRLTVT.

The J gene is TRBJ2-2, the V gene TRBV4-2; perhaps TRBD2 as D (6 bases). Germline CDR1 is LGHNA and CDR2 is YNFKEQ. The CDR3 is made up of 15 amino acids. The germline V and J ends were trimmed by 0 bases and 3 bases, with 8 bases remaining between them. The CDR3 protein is CASSQDWGDTGELFF. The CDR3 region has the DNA TGTGCCAGCAGCCAAGATTGGGGGGACACCGGGGAGCTGTTTTTT.

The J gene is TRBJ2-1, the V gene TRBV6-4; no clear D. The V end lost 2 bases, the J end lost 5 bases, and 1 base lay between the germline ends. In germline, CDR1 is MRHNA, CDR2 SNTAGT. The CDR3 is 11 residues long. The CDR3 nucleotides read TGTGCCAGCAGTGACAACAATGAGCAGTTCTTC. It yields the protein CASSDNNEQFF.

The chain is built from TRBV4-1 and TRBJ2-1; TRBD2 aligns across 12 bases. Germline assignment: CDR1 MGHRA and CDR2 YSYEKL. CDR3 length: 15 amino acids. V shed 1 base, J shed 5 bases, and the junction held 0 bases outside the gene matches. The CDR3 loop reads CASSQGTSGNNEQFF. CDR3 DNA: TGCGCCAGCAGCCAAGGGACTAGCGGGAACAATGAGCAGTTCTTC.

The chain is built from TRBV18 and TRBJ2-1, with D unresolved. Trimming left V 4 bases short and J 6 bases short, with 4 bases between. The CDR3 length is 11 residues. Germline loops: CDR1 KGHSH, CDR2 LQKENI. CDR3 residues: CASSLANEQFF. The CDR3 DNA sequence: TGTGCCAGCTCACTAGCCAATGAGCAGTTCTTC.

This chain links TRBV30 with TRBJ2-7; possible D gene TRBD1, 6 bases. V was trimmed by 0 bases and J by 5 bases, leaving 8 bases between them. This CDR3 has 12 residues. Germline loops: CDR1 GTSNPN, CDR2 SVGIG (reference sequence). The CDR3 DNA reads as TGTGCCTGGAGTGTAAGGACAGACGAGCAGTACTTC. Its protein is CAWSVRTDEQYF.

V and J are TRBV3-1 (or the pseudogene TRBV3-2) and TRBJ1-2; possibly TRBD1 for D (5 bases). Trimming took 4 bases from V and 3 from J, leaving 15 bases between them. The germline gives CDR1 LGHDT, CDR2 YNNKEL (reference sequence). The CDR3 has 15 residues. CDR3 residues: CASSRGTARDYGYTF. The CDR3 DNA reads TGTGCCAGCAGCCGCGGGACGGCTCGCGACTATGGCTACACCTTC.

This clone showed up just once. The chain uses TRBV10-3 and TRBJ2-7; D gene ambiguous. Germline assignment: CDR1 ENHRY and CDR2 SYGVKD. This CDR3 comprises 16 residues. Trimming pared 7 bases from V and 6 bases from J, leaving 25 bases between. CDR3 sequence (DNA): TGTGCCATCATAATTCGGGCCCGACTTCTGGAGAGCGAGCAGTACTTC. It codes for CAIIIRARLLESEQYF.

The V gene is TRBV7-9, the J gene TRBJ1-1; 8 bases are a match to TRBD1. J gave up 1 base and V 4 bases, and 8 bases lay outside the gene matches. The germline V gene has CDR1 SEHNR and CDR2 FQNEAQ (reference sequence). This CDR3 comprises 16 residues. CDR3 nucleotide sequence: TGTGCCAGCAGCTCCTACAGGGGGGGACCGAACACTGAAGCTTTCTTT. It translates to CASSSYRGGPNTEAFF.

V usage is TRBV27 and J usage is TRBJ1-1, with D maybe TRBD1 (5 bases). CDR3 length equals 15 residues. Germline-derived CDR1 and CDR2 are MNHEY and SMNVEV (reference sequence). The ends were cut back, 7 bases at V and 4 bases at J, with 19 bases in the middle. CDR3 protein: CASTPGGVPITEAFF. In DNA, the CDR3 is TGTGCCAGCACACCGGGGGGGGTACCGATCACTGAAGCTTTCTTT.

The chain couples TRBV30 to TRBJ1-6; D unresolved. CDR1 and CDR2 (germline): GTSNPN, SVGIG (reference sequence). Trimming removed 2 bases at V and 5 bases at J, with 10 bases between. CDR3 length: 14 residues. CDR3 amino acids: CAWSKGLNNSPLHF. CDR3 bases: TGTGCCTGGAGTAAAGGACTGAATAATTCACCCCTCCACTTT. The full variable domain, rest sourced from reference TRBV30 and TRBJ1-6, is SQTIHQWPATLVQPVGSPLSLECTVEGTSNPNLYWYRQAAGRGLQLLFYSVGIGQISSEVPQNLSASRPQDRQFILSSKKLLLSDSGFYLCAWSKGLNNSPLHFGNGTRLTVT.

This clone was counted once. This CDR3 is CASSSRDRGIMNTEAFF. CDR3 nucleotides: TGTGCCAGTAGTTCCCGGGACAGGGGAATTATGAACACTGAAGCTTTCTTT. The chain employs TRBV19 and TRBJ1-1; TRBD1 agrees at 10 bases. The CDR3 totals 17 residues. CDR1 and CDR2 (germline): LNHDA, SQIVND (reference sequence). V shed 5 bases and J 0 bases; nucleotides not matched to a gene: 9.

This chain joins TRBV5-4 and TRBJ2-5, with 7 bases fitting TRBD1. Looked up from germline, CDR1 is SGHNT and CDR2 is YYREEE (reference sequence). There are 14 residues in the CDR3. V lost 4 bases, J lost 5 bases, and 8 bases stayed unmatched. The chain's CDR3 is CASSDTGDGETQYF. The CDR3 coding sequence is TGTGCCAGCAGCGACACAGGGGACGGGGAGACCCAGTACTTC.

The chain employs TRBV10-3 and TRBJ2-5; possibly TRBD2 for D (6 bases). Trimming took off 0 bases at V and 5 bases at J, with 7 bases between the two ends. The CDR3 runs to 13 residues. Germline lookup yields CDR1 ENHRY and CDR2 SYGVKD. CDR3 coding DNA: TGTGCCATCAGTGAGTCGGAGGGGGAGACCCAGTACTTC. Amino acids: CAISESEGETQYF.

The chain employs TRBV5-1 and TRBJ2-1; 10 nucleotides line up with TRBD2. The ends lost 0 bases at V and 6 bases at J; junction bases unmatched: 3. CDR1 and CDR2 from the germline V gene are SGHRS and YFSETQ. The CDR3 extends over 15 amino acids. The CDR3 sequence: CASSLVAGGGNEQFF. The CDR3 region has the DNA TGCGCCAGCAGCTTGGTAGCGGGAGGCGGCAATGAGCAGTTCTTC. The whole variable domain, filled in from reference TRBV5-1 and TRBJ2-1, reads KAGVTQTPRYLIKTRGQQVTLSCSPISGHRSVSWYQQTPGQGLQFLFEYFSETQRNKGNFPGRFSGRQFSNSRSEMNVSTLELGDSALYLCASSLVAGGGNEQFFGPGTRLTVL.

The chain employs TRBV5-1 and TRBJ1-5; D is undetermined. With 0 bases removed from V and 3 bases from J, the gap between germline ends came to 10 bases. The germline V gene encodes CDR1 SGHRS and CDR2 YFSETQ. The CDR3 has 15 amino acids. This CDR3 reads CASSLEGWDNQPQHF. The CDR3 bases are TGCGCCAGCAGCTTGGAAGGGTGGGACAATCAGCCCCAGCATTTT.